The clone carrying this T cell receptor (beta chain) occurred a few times. Antigen: not known. This sample stems from a study of blood T cells in healthy people across ages. Study-wide findings and caveats: Expanded clonotype changes were possibly confounded by unknown donor CMV status.

Together with a sample-barcoded 5' primer, a J-beta primer mix was included in a second PCR lasting about 6 to 11 cycles. Using its own MiXCR run on the 5' RACE reads, TCRdb lists one record per CDR3 protein. The data show hundreds of thousands of distinct CDR3 sequences, 58% seen once. There were healthy Caucasian individuals from Russia, aged about 6 to 95, serving as donors. Total RNA, at least 6 micrograms per sample, came from PBMCs. V was clipped by 1 base and J by 5 bases; unmatched bases: 6. This CDR3 has 16 amino acids. Germline values: CDR1 SGHVS, CDR2 FQNEAQ. The sequenced material came from blood. This sequence was found in a man in his sixties in good health. The chain has TRBV7-8 and TRBJ2-1; 9 positions agree with TRBD2. CDR3 sequence: CASSLGGLATHNEQFF. In DNA form, the CDR3 reads TGTGCCAGCAGCTTAGGGGGACTAGCCACCCACAATGAGCAGTTCTTC.